The clone carrying this T cell receptor (beta chain) was counted a single time. Its antigen remains unknown. These data originate in a study of T cell responses to AZD1222 COVID-19 vaccine. This CDR3 contains 14 residues. Trimming shortened V by 5 bases and J by 1 base, and 9 bases separated the two germline ends. Per germline, CDR1 SGHAT and CDR2 FQNNGV. Overall study results and limits: Sampling that yielded the repertoires occurred only after the peak T cell response. Epitopes outside B.1.351 and B.1.1.7 mutated regions reportedly drew nearly half of spike TCRs.

Using immunoSEQ multiplex PCR, the repertoire was profiled, and TCRdb retains in-frame clones only, with some absent. The table shows around 160,000 clones, with about 93% occurring only once. The material sequenced was peripheral blood, taken on day 0 of AZD1222 vaccination. The chain uses TRBV11-2 and TRBJ1-3, with D uncertain. The source of this sequence is an adult in good health. The CDR3 nucleotides are TGTGCCAGCAGCCCCCCTGTATCTGGAAACACCATATATTTT. It codes for CASSPPVSGNTIYF.